These 6 T cell receptor beta chains came from one sample sequenced in a study of T-cell memory formation after mild COVID-19. TCRdb processed the 5' RACE reads anew with MiXCR; each CDR3 protein has one entry. This table has fewer than 700,000 distinct CDR3 sequences, roughly 22% appearing once. Sequencing input: PBMCs or a T cell subset sorted from them (not recorded which). The receptors derive from an adult woman who had mild COVID-19 (a few samples of this study predate the infection). Cell type and time point are not known.

V usage is TRBV10-3 and J usage is TRBJ2-1; 12 positions agree with TRBD1. The CDR3 runs to 14 residues. From germline, CDR1 is ENHRY and CDR2 SYGVKD. The junction had 4 bases not matched to a gene; V was cut back by 5 bases and J by 8 bases. CDR3 region: CAISFGTGGYEQFF. For the CDR3, the DNA is TGTGCCATCAGTTTCGGGACAGGGGGCTATGAGCAGTTCTTC.

The V gene is TRBV12-3 or TRBV12-4, the J gene TRBJ2-1, with TRBD2 matching 10 bases. CDR3 length: 11 amino acids. Trimming cost V 3 bases and J 15 bases; bases outside gene matches: 2. The CDR3 loop is CASSFSGRVFF. CDR3 in DNA: TGTGCCAGCAGTTTCAGCGGGAGGGTGTTCTTC.

In its sample, this clonotype was seen many times. V and J are TRBV19 and TRBJ2-3; 8 bases agree with TRBD2. The CDR3 consists of 17 residues. Germline V gene lookup returns CDR1 LNHDA and CDR2 SQIVND (reference sequence). Unmatched junction bases numbered 17, after V lost 10 bases and J lost 2 bases. This CDR3 is CATAGGEGPLNTDTQYF. The DNA of the CDR3 is TGTGCCACCGCCGGGGGGGAGGGCCCCCTTAACACAGATACGCAGTATTTT.

This clonotype was seen a handful of times. The chain links TRBV6-1 to TRBJ2-1, with a possible D match to TRBD2 (7 bases). The germline V gene encodes CDR1 MNHNS and CDR2 SASEGT. V lost 6 bases to trimming and J lost 9 bases, with 21 bases between them. The CDR3 totals 15 residues. The DNA of the CDR3 is TGTGCCAGCAGCGCGGGGGCCCACTACAAGGGTGAGCAGTTCTTC. The encoded protein is CASSAGAHYKGEQFF.

The chain couples TRBV12-3 or TRBV12-4 to TRBJ2-2, with 8 bases lining up with TRBD1. This CDR3 comprises 16 residues. The ends lost 8 bases at V and 6 bases at J; junction bases unmatched: 14. The CDR3 sequence: CASPGTGIHSAGELFF. DNA for the CDR3: TGTGCCAGCCCTGGGACAGGCATACATAGCGCCGGGGAGCTGTTTTTT.

V usage is TRBV6-2 or TRBV6-3 and J usage is TRBJ2-1, with 14 bases fitting TRBD2. J was trimmed by 8 bases and V by 7 bases; bases with no gene match: 10. The CDR3 is made up of 16 amino acids. From germline, CDR1 is MNHEY and CDR2 SVGEGT. The CDR3 is CASINAGTSGSHEQFF. The CDR3 region has the DNA TGTGCCAGCATAAACGCTGGGACTAGCGGGAGTCATGAGCAGTTCTTC.